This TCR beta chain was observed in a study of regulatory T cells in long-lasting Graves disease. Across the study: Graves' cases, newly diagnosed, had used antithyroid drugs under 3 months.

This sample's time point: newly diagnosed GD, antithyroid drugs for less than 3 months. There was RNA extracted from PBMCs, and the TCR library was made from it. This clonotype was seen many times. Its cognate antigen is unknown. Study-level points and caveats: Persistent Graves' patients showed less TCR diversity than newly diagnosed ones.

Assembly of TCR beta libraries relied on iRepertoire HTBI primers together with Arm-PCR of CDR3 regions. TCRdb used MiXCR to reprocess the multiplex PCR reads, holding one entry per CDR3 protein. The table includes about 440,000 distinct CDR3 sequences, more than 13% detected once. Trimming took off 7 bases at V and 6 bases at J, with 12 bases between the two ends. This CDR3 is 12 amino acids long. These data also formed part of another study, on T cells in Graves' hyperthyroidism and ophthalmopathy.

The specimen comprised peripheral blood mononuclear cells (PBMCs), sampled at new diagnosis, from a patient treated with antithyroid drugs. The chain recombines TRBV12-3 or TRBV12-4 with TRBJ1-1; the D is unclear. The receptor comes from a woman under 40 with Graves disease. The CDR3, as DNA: TGTGCCAGCAAGCGGGGTGGTCCTGAAGCTTTCTTT. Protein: CASKRGGPEAFF.